This T cell receptor beta chain was documented in a study of human T cells and chemical hapten exposure. In the study overall: All through the approximately 26-week study, the scalp of each patient received diphenylcyclopropenone doses weekly. Per-sample TCR yields varied mainly from small pooled library volume differences.

The sample's time point: pre-sensitization, week 0. Treatment specified: therapeutic diphenylcyclopropenone sensitization with weekly scalp DPC. It was unfractionated whole blood from which total RNA was extracted. Donors were 18 to 70-year-old alopecia patients suitable for DPC. General study points: With DPC sensitization, TCRs exceeding 1 in 1000 frequency showed no change.

With respect to this clonotype: The target antigen is unknown. A clone one base away is much larger, so this may be a read error.

In TCRdb, the RACE reads were re-called with MiXCR into one record per CDR3 protein. The sample lists tens of thousands of distinct CDR3 sequences; approximately 12% were seen once. This TCR came from a middle-aged woman with alopecia areata. Some clones in this sample may be carry-over from other donors' samples. The specimen comprised whole blood, sampled in connection with sensitization to the hapten diphenylcyclopropenone (DPC).

The CDR3 loop is CVTIGTSNQPQHF. CDR3 nucleotides: TGTGTCACCATCGGAACGAGCAATCAGCCCCAGCATTTT. This chain connects TRBV28 to TRBJ1-5; D is uncertain. The CDR3 spans 13 residues. From germline, CDR1 is MDHEN and CDR2 SYDVKM.